A few counts support the clone carrying this T cell receptor (beta chain). Antigen specificity is unknown. The sample belongs to a study of T cells after yellow fever vaccination. Study overall: Preparation of the low-cell-number fractions used SMART-Seq v4 Ultra Low Input. Study-wide points: Secondary responses were weaker yet peaked faster, day 5 versus 15. Post-booster reappearance was seen for most primary-vaccination clones (around 96% CD4, around 90% CD8).

A 5'RACE template-switching step, the method used to make TCR cDNA, added a universal primer site and UMIs. MiXCR, run by TCRdb on the 5' RACE reads, gives a single entry per CDR3 protein. The data show fewer than 500,000 distinct CDR3 sequences, with 18% seen just once and over 15% held by the top ten. Trimming pared 4 bases from V and 5 bases from J, leaving 5 bases between. CDR3 length: 12 amino acids. In germline, CDR1 is SGHTA, CDR2 FQGTGA. This specimen consisted of PBMCs, obtained before the yellow fever booster vaccination. This receptor was identified in a man between 18 and 29 years old who received the YFV17D yellow fever vaccine. The chain recombines TRBV7-3 with TRBJ2-2, with unresolved D. The DNA for the CDR3 is TGTGCCAGCAGCTCTCAAACCGGGGAGCTGTTTTTT. This translates into CASSSQTGELFF.